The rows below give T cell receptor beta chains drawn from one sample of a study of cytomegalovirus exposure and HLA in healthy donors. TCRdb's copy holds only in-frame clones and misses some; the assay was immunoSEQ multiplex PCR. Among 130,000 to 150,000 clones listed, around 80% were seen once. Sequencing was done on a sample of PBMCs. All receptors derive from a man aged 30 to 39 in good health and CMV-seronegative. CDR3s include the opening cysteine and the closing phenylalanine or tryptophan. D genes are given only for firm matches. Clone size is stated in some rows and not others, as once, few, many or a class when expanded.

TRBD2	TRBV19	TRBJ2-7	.	CASSTSGPRATYEQYF	TGTGCCAGTAGTACTAGCGGACCCCGGGCCACGTACGAGCAGTACTTC
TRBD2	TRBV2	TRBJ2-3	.	CASSGISGGSHTQYF	TGTGCCAGCAGTGGGATTAGCGGGGGATCTCATACGCAGTATTTT
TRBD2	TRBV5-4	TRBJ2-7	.	CASSLARGGASGVYEQYF	TGTGCCAGCAGCTTGGCCCGAGGGGGGGCTAGCGGGGTCTACGAGCAGTACTTC
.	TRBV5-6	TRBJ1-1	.	CASSSQGHTEAFF	TGTGCCAGCAGCTCCCAGGGTCACACTGAAGCTTTCTTT
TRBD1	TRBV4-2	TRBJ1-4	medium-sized	CASSLRPGQGNEKLFF	TGTGCCAGCAGCCTGAGACCGGGACAGGGGAACGAAAAACTGTTTTTT
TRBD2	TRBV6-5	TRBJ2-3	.	CASSYVAGSTDTQYF	TGTGCCAGCAGTTACGTAGCGGGTAGCACAGATACGCAGTATTTT
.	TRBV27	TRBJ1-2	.	CASRPRGGGGGYTF	TGTGCCAGCAGACCGAGAGGGGGGGGTGGTGGCTACACCTTC
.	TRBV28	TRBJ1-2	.	CASSLSAGNYGYTF	TGTGCCAGCAGTTTATCAGCAGGAAACTATGGCTACACCTTC
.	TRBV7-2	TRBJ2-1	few	CASSISYYNEQFF	TGTGCCAGCAGCATCTCCTACTACAATGAGCAGTTCTTC
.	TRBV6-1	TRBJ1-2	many	CASRQGSYGYTF	TGTGCCAGCAGACAGGGTAGCTATGGCTACACCTTC
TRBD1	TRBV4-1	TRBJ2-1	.	CASSRGPGQDHNEQFF	TGCGCCAGCAGCCGCGGACCGGGACAGGACCACAATGAGCAGTTCTTC
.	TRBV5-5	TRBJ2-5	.	CASRNGREGETQYF	TGTGCCAGCAGGAACGGACGGGAAGGAGAGACCCAGTACTTC
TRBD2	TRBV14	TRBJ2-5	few	CASSPRTSGKETQYF	TGTGCCAGCAGCCCTCGGACTAGCGGGAAAGAGACCCAGTACTTC
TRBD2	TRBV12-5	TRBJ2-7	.	CASDKREFYEQYF	TGTGCTAGTGATAAGCGGGAGTTCTACGAGCAGTACTTC
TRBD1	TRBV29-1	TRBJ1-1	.	CSVDRGTEAFF	TGCAGCGTCGACAGGGGGACTGAAGCTTTCTTT
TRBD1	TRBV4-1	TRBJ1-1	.	CASSQEGSLTGVNTEAFF	TGCGCCAGCAGCCAAGAAGGGAGCCTGACAGGGGTTAACACTGAAGCTTTCTTT
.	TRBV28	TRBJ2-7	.	CASSLQEVFYEQYF	TGTGCCAGCAGTTTACAGGAGGTTTTCTACGAGCAGTACTTC
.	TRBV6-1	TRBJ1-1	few	CASSEGGGKTEAFF	TGTGCCAGCAGTGAGGGGGGGGGAAAAACTGAAGCTTTCTTT
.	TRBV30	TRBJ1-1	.	CAWSLPGVSGAFF	TGTGCCTGGAGCCTACCGGGGGTATCGGGAGCTTTCTTT
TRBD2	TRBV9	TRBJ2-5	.	CASSVGLAGGRETQYF	TGTGCCAGCAGCGTAGGACTAGCGGGGGGGCGGGAGACCCAGTACTTC
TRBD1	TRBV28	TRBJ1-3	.	CASSTGGSGGNTIYF	TGTGCCAGCAGTACAGGGGGCTCAGGTGGAAACACCATATATTTT
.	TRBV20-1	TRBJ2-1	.	CSARTGYEQFF	TGCAGTGCTCGGACGGGGTATGAGCAGTTCTTC
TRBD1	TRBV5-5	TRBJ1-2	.	CASSWGRDRGDYGYTF	TGTGCCAGCAGCTGGGGGCGGGACAGGGGTGACTATGGCTACACCTTC
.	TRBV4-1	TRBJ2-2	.	CASSQVGGLNTGELFF	TGCGCCAGCAGCCAAGTGGGGGGGCTCAACACCGGGGAGCTGTTTTTT
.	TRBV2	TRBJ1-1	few	CASSGAVMNTEAFF	TGTGCCAGCAGTGGGGCAGTCATGAACACTGAAGCTTTCTTT
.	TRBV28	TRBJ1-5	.	CASSLYSNQPQHF	TGTGCCAGCAGTTTGTATAGCAATCAGCCCCAGCATTTT
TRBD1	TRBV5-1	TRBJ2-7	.	CASSQGTGGSYEQYF	TGCGCCAGCAGCCAGGGGACAGGGGGCTCTTACGAGCAGTACTTC
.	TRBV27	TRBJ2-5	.	CASSFRKVERQETQYF	TGTGCCAGCAGTTTCCGTAAGGTCGAGCGGCAAGAGACCCAGTACTTC
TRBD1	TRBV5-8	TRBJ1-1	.	CASSLGGMNTEAFF	TGTGCCAGCAGCTTAGGGGGCATGAACACTGAAGCTTTCTTT
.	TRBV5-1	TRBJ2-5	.	CASSLVSGEETQYF	TGCGCCAGCAGCTTGGTTAGCGGAGAAGAGACCCAGTACTTC
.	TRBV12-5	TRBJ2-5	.	CASGLVRGYQETQYF	TGTGCTAGTGGTTTGGTAAGGGGATACCAAGAGACCCAGTACTTC
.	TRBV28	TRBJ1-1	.	CASSTRQEITEAFF	TGTGCCAGCAGTACGAGACAGGAGATCACTGAAGCTTTCTTT
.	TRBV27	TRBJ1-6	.	CASSLTAESSYNSPLHF	TGTGCCAGCAGTTTAACTGCGGAGAGCTCCTATAATTCACCCCTCCACTTT
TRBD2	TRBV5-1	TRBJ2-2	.	CASSVSGINTGELFF	TGCGCCAGCAGCGTTAGCGGGATTAACACCGGGGAGCTGTTTTTT
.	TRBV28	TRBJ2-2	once	CASRSGDKNTGELFF	TGTGCCAGCAGGTCCGGGGACAAGAACACCGGGGAGCTGTTTTTT
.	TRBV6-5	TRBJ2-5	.	CASSYTYTGSETQYF	TGTGCCAGCAGTTACACATATACAGGATCGGAGACCCAGTACTTC
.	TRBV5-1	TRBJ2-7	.	CASSFEAFRDEQYF	TGCGCCAGCAGCTTTGAGGCTTTCCGGGACGAGCAGTACTTC